This T cell receptor beta chain was captured in a study of shared clonotypes between healthy human individuals. Points from the study as a whole: Researchers sampled blood only, noting tissue repertoires likely differ.

Worth noting for this clone: The antigen is undetermined.

Here immunoSEQ multiplex PCR was the method, and the copy in TCRdb shows in-frame clones only, minus some. In the table there are about 590,000 clones, 95% to 96% of which are singletons. CDR3 length equals 14 residues. Trimming removed 8 bases from V and 0 bases from J, with 13 bases in between. Germline lookup yields CDR1 LNHDA and CDR2 SQIVND (reference sequence). Selected positively for CCR7 and CD45RO-negative, naive CD8 cells excluded terminally differentiated effector memory CD45RA+ cells. Sequenced sample: naive CD8+ T cells sorted from blood. This receptor was taken from a woman in her twenties or thirties in good health. The chain couples TRBV19 to TRBJ1-1; D remains ambiguous. CDR3 bases: TGTGCCAGTGACCCGGGAACCTTGAACACTGAAGCTTTCTTT. Encoded protein: CASDPGTLNTEAFF.